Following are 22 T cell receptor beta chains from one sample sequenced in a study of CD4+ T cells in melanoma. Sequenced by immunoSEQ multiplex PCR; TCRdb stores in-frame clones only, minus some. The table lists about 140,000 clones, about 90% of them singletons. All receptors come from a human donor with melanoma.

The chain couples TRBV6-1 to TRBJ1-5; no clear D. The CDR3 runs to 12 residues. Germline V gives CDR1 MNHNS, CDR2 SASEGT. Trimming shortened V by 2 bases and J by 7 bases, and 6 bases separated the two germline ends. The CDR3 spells CASSELDQPQHF. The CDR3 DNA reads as TGTGCCAGCAGTGAACTCGACCAGCCCCAGCATTTT.

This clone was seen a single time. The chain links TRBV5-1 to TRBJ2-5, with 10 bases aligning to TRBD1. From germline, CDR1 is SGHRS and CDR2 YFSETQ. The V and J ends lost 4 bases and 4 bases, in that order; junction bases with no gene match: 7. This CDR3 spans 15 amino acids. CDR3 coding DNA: TGCGCCAGCAGCCGGGGACAGGGGCTAGGAGAGACCCAGTACTTC. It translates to CASSRGQGLGETQYF.

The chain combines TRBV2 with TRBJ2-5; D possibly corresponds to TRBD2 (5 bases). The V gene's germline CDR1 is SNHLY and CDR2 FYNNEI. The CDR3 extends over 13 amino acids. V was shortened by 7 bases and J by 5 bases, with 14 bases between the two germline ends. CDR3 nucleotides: TGTGCCAGCATTCGGGGTCAGAAGGAGACCCAGTACTTC. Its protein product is CASIRGQKETQYF.

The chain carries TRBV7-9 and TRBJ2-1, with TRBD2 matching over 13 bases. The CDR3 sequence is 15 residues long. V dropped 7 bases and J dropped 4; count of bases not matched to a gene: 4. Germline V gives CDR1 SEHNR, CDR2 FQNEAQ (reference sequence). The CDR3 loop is CASTGTSGDYNEQFF. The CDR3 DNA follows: TGTGCCAGCACCGGGACTAGCGGGGATTACAATGAGCAGTTCTTC. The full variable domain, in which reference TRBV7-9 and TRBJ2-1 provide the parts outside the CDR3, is DTGVSQNPRHKITKRGQNVTFRCDPISEHNRLYWYRQTLGQGPEFLTYFQNEAQLEKSRLLSDRFSAERPKGSFSTLEIQRTEQGDSAMYLCASTGTSGDYNEQFFGPGTRLTVL.

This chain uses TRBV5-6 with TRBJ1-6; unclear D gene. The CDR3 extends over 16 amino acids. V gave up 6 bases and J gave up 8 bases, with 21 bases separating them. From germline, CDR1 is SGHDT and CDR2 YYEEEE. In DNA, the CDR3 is TGTGCCAGCACCCTGGGGTGGGGTTCCTGGGATTCACCCCTCCACTTT. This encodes CASTLGWGSWDSPLHF.

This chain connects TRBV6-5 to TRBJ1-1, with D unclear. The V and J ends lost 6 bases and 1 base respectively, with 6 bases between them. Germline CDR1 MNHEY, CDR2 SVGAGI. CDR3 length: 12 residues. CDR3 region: CASRAPNTEAFF. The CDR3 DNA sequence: TGTGCCAGCAGAGCACCGAACACTGAAGCTTTCTTT.

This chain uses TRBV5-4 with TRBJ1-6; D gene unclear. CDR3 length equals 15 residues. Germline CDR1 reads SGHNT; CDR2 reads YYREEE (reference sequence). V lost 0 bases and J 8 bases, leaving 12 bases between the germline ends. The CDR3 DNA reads TGTGCCAGCAGCTTGGCCGCGGGCGATGATTCACCCCTCCACTTT. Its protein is CASSLAAGDDSPLHF.

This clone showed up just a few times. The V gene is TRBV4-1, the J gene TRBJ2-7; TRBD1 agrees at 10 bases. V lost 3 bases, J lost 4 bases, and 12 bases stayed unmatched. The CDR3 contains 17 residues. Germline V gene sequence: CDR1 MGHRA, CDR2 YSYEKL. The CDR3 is CASSQRAVRTGGYEQYF. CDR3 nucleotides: TGCGCCAGCAGCCAGAGAGCCGTGCGGACAGGGGGTTACGAGCAGTACTTC.

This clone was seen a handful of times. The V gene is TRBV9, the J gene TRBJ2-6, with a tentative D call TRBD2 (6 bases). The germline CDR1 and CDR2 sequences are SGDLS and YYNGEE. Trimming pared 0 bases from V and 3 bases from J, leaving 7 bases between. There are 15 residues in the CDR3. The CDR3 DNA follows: TGTGCCAGCAGCGTAGGGGGAGGTGGGGCCAACGTCCTGACTTTC. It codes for CASSVGGGGANVLTF.

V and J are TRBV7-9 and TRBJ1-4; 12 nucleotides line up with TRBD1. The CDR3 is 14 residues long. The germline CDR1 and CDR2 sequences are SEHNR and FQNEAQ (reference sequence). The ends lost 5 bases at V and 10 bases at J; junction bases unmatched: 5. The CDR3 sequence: CASSLGQGAGKLFF. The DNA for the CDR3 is TGTGCCAGCAGCCTGGGACAGGGGGCCGGAAAACTGTTTTTT.

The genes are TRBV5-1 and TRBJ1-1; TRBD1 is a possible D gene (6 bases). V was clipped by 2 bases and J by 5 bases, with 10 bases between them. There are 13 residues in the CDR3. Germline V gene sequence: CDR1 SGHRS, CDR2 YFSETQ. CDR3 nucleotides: TGCGCCAGCAGCTTCGACAGGACTACTGAAGCTTTCTTT. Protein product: CASSFDRTTEAFF.

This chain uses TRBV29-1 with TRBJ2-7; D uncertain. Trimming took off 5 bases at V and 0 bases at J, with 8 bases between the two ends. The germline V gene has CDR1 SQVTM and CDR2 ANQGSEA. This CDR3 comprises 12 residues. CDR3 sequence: CSVRQDSYEQYF. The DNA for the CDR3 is TGCAGCGTTCGTCAGGACTCCTACGAGCAGTACTTC.

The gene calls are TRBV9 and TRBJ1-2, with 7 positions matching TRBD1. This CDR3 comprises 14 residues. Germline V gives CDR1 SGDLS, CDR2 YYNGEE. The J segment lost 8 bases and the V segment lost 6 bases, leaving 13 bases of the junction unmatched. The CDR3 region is CASTPGTVQGGYTF. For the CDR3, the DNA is TGTGCCAGCACCCCTGGGACAGTTCAGGGAGGCTACACCTTC.

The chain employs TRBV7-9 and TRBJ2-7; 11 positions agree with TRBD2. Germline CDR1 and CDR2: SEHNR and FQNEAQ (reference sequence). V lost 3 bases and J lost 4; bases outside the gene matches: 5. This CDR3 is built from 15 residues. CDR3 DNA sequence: TGTGCCAGCAGCTTTAGCGGGGGGGCCCAGTACGAGCAGTACTTC. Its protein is CASSFSGGAQYEQYF.

As DNA, the CDR3 is TGTGCCAGCATCGGCGGGGGGTGTTACGAGCAGTACTTC. Translated, it gives CASIGGGCYEQYF. The chain links TRBV11-3 to TRBJ2-7, with 8 positions matching TRBD2. Germline V CDR1 and CDR2: SGHNT, YENEEA. The CDR3 length is 13 residues. V was pared by 7 bases and J by 4 bases, with 6 bases of the junction left unmatched.

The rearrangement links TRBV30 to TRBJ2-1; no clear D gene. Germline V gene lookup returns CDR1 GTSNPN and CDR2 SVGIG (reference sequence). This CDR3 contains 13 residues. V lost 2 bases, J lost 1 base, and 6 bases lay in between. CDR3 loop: CAWSRVSYNEQFF. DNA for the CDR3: TGTGCCTGGAGTAGGGTATCCTACAATGAGCAGTTCTTC.

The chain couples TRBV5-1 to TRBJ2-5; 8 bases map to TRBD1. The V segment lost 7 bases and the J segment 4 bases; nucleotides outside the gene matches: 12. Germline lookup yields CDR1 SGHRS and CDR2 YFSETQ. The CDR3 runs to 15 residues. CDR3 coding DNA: TGCGCCAGCTCGACCGGACAGGGAGTGCTAGAGACCCAGTACTTC. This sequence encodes CASSTGQGVLETQYF.

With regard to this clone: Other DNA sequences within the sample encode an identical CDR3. This CDR3 is CASSLAGGSYEQYF. In DNA, the CDR3 is TGCGCCAGCAGCTTAGCGGGGGGCTCCTACGAGCAGTACTTC. The J gene is TRBJ2-7, the V gene TRBV5-1, with 9 nucleotides matching TRBD2. V lost 2 bases to trimming and J lost 0 bases; unmatched junction nucleotides: 0. The CDR3 spans 14 residues. Germline CDR1 is SGHRS and CDR2 is YFSETQ.

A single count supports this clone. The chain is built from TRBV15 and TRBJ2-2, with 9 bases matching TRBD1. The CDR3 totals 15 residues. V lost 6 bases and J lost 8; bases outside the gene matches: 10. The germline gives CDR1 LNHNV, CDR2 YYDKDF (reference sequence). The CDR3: CATSLGQGGRGELFF. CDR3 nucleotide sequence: TGTGCCACCAGTTTGGGACAGGGTGGTAGGGGGGAGCTGTTTTTT.

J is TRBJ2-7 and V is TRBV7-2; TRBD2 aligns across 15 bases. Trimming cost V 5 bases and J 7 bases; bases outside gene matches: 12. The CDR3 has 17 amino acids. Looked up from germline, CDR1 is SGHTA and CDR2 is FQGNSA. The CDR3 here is CASSQAGLAGGSGEQYF. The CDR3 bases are TGTGCCAGCAGCCAAGCGGGACTAGCGGGGGGATCGGGGGAGCAGTACTTC.

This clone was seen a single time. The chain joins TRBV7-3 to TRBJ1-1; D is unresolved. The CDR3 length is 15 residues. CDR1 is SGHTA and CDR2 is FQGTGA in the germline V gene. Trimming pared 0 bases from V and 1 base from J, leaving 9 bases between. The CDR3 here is CASSLTQISNTEAFF. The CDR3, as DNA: TGTGCCAGCAGCTTAACGCAGATTTCGAACACTGAAGCTTTCTTT.

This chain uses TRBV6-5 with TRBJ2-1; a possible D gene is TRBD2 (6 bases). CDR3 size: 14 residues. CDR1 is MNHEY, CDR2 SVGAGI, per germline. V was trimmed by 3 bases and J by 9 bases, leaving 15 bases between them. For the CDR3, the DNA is TGTGCCAGCAGTTATCGGAGGGTAGGAGGTGAGCAGTTCTTC. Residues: CASSYRRVGGEQFF.